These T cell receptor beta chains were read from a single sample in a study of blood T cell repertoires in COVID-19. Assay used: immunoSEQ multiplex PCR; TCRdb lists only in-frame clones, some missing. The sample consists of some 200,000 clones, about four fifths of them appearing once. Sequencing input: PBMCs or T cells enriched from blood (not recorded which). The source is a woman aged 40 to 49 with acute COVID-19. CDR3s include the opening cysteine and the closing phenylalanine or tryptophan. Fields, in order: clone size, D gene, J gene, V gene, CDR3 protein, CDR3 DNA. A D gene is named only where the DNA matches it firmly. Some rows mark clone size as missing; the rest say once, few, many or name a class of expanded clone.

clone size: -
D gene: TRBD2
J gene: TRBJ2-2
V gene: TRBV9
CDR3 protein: CASSGRGTGELFF
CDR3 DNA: TGTGCCAGCAGCGGGCGGGGGACCGGGGAGCTGTTTTTT

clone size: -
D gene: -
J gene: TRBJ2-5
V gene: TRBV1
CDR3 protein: CTSSQDRLEGETQYF
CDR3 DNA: TGCACCAGCAGCCAAGATAGACTAGAGGGAGAGACCCAGTACTTC

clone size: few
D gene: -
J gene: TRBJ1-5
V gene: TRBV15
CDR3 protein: CATSREAGDLRPQHF
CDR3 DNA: TGTGCCACCAGCAGGGAGGCAGGGGACCTTCGGCCCCAGCATTTT

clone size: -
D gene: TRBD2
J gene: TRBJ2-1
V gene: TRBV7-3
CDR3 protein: CASSYAAGGDINEQFF
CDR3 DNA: TGTGCCAGCAGTTATGCCGCGGGAGGAGATATCAATGAGCAGTTCTTC

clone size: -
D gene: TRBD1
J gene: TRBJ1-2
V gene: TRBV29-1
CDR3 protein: CSAFGTEDGYTF
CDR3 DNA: TGCAGCGCGTTCGGGACAGAGGATGGCTACACCTTC

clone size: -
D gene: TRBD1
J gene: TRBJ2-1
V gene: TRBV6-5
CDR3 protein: CASSPTGQGYNEQFF
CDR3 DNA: TGTGCCAGCAGTCCAACGGGACAGGGTTACAATGAGCAGTTCTTC

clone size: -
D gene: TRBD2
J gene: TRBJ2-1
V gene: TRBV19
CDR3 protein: CASSRGSGNEQFF
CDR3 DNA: TGTGCCAGTAGTAGGGGTAGCGGGAATGAGCAGTTCTTC

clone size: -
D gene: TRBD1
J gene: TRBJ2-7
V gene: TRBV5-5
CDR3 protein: CASSFGQGSYEQYF
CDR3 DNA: TGTGCCAGCAGCTTCGGACAGGGATCCTACGAGCAGTACTTC

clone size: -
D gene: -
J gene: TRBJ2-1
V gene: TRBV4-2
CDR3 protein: CASSQVTASYNEQFF
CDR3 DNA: TGTGCCAGCAGCCAAGTTACTGCGTCCTACAATGAGCAGTTCTTC

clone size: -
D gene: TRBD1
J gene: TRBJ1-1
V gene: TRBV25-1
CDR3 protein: CASSGQGNTEAFF
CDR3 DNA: TGTGCCAGCAGTGGACAGGGGAACACTGAAGCTTTCTTT

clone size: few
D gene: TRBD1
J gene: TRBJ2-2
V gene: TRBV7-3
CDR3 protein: CASSLGTGNGELFF
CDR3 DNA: TGTGCCAGCAGCTTAGGGACAGGGAACGGGGAGCTGTTTTTT

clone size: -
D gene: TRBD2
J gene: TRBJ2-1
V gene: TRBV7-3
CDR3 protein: CASSLVGTSGRNEQFF
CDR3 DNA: TGTGCCAGCAGCTTAGTCGGGACTAGCGGGAGGAATGAGCAGTTCTTC

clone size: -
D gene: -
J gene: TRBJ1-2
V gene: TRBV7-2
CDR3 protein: CASSRQLNYGYTF
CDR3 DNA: TGTGCCAGCAGCCGACAGCTTAACTATGGCTACACCTTC

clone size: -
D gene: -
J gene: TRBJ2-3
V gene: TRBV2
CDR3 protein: CATGTDTQYF
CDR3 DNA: TGTGCCACCGGCACAGATACGCAGTATTTT

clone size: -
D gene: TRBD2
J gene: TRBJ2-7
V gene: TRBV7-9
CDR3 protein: CASSVAGPSYEQYF
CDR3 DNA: TGTGCCAGCAGTGTAGCGGGCCCCTCCTACGAGCAGTACTTC

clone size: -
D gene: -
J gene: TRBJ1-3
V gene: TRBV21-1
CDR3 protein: CASSNFTGAGNTIYF
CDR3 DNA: TGTGCCAGCAGCAATTTCACAGGGGCTGGAAACACCATATATTTT

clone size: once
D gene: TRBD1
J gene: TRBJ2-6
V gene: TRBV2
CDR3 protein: CASTWDRGTGGANVLTF
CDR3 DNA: TGTGCCAGCACCTGGGACAGGGGTACGGGTGGGGCCAACGTCCTGACTTTC

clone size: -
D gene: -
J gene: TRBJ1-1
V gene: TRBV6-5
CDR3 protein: CASKLRGLRGEAFF
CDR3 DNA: TGTGCCAGCAAACTAAGGGGTCTAAGGGGTGAAGCTTTCTTT

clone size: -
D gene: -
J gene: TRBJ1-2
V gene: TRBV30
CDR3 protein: CAWSVSGALLSGGYTF
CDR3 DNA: TGTGCCTGGAGTGTCTCAGGGGCTCTCTTATCGGGTGGCTACACCTTC

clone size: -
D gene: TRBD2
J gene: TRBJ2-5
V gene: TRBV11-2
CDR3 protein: CASSQGLAGGQETQYF
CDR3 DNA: TGTGCCAGCAGCCAGGGGTTAGCGGGGGGACAAGAGACCCAGTACTTC

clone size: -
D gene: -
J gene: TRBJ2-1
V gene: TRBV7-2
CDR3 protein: CASSLNPGSYNEQFF
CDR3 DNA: TGTGCCAGCAGCTTAAACCCCGGGTCCTACAATGAGCAGTTCTTC

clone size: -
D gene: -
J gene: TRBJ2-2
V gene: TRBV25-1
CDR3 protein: CASSWASPNTGELFF
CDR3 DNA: TGTGCCAGCAGTTGGGCTAGCCCCAACACCGGGGAGCTGTTTTTT

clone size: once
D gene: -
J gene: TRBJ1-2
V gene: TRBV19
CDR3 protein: CASRVFSLANYGYTF
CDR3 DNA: TGTGCCAGTAGAGTTTTTTCGTTAGCTAACTATGGCTACACCTTC

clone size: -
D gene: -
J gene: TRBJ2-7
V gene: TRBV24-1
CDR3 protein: CARLGEQYF
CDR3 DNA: TGTGCCAGGCTAGGTGAGCAGTACTTC

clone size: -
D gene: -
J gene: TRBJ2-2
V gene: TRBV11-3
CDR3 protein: CASSLDPGVSGELFF
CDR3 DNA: TGTGCCAGCAGCTTAGATCCCGGTGTTTCCGGGGAGCTGTTTTTT

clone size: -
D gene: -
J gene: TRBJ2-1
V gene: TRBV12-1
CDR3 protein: CASSPQSPGTSGSPNEQFF
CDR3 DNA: TGTGCCAGCAGCCCCCAAAGTCCCGGGACTAGCGGGAGTCCGAATGAGCAGTTCTTC

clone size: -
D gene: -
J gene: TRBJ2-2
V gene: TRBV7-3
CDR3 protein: CASSTHRDTGELFF
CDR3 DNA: TGTGCCAGCAGCACCCACCGGGACACCGGGGAGCTGTTTTTT

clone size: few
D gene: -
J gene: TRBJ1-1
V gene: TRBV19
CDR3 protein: CASREKNTEAFF
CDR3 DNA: TGTGCCAGCAGGGAAAAAAACACTGAAGCTTTCTTT

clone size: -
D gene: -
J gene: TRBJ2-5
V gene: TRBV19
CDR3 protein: CASSIAASVETQYF
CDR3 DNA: TGTGCCAGTAGTATAGCGGCTAGCGTCGAGACCCAGTACTTC

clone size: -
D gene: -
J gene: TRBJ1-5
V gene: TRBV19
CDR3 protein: CASSPGSNQPQHF
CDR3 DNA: TGTGCCAGTAGTCCGGGTAGCAATCAGCCCCAGCATTTT

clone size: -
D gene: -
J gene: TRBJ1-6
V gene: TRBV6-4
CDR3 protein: CASSDEINSPLHF
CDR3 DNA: TGTGCCAGCAGTGACGAGATTAATTCACCCCTCCACTTT

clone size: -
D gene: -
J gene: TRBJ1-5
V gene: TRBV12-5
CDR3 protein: CASGFGGRKDLQPQHF
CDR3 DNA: TGTGCTAGTGGTTTCGGGGGGCGCAAGGATCTCCAGCCCCAGCATTTT

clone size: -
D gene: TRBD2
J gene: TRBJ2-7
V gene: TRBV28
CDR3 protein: CASSLFSGGRKEQYF
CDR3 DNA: TGTGCCAGCAGTCTCTTTTCGGGAGGCCGGAAAGAGCAGTACTTC

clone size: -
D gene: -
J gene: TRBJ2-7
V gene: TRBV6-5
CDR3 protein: CASRRSTTGGEQYF
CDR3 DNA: TGTGCCAGCAGGCGGAGCACTACCGGGGGCGAGCAGTACTTC

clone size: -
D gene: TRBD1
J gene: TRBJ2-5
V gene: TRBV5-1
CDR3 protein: CASSSQGPQETQYF
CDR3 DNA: TGCGCCAGCAGCTCACAGGGGCCCCAAGAGACCCAGTACTTC

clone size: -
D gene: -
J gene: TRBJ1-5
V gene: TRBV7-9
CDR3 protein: CASSLDQGQPQHF
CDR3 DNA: TGTGCCAGCAGCTTAGATCAGGGTCAGCCCCAGCATTTT